The present T cell receptor (beta chain) was sequenced within a study of cytomegalovirus exposure and HLA in healthy donors. Study-level results: TCR clusters originating in the first cohort tended to co-occur in the 120 validation repertoires, according to a later analysis. Most TCR sequences showed up rarely, but some public TCRs showed up in many donors. Through in vitro validation, three CMV-associated chains were shown to be specific for CMV antigens.

Germline values: CDR1 LGHNA, CDR2 YNFKEQ. The CDR3 covers 15 residues. Trimming left V 3 bases short and J 2 bases short, with 14 bases between. Data came from immunoSEQ multiplex PCR; TCRdb stores just in-frame clones and leaves some out. The table shows about 180,000 clones, with roughly 85% occurring only once. The donors were part of the roughly 120-subject validation cohort, which stood apart from the roughly 670-subject first cohort. On this clone itself: Its antigen is still unknown.

The gene calls are TRBV4-2 and TRBJ2-7; weak D call: TRBD2 (5 bases). This receptor was identified in a young man in good health and CMV-seropositive. The sequenced sample consisted of PBMCs. The CDR3 region has the DNA TGTGCCAGCAGCCAGGTTCGCGAGGGAGCCTACGAGCAGTACTTC. This encodes CASSQVREGAYEQYF.